The 18 T cell receptor beta chains below were found in one sample sequenced in a study of STAT5B mutations in CD4+ large granular lymphocyte leukemia (dated by TCRdb to 2021 to 2024). Library generation was performed with the immunoSEQ multiplex PCR assay. TCRdb obtained this table from immuneACCESS and retained in-frame rearrangements with V and J assigned. These tables miss some clones; where compared with another copy, unresolved V genes account for less than half of the shortfall, and the remainder is unexplained. For this sample there are under 2,500 clones; around 86% appear just once. 5% to 7% of the sample is taken by the ten largest. Sequences were obtained from PBMCs. These receptors all come from a woman in her 70s with CD4+ T-cell large granular lymphocyte leukemia.

In its sample, this clone was seen once. The rearrangement uses TRBV7-9 and TRBJ2-7; D is perhaps TRBD1 (5 bases). V dropped 8 bases and J dropped 5 bases, with 16 bases sitting between them. Germline V gene sequence: CDR1 SEHNR, CDR2 FQNEAQ (reference sequence). The CDR3 is made up of 13 amino acids. CDR3 nucleotides: TGTGCCAGCGTTTCATTGCAGGGAAACGAGCAGTACTTC. Translation gives CASVSLQGNEQYF.

The rearrangement joins TRBV6-6 to TRBJ1-2; D is unclear. Germline assignment: CDR1 MNHNY and CDR2 SVGAGI (reference sequence). Trimming took off 3 bases at V and 1 base at J, with 9 bases between the two ends. This CDR3 is 14 amino acids long. The CDR3 DNA reads TGTGCCAGCAGTTATTCCCAGGATAACTATGGCTACACCTTC. It codes for CASSYSQDNYGYTF.

V is TRBV7-3 and J is TRBJ2-1; 16 nucleotides agree with TRBD2. Trimming took 3 bases from V and 7 from J; bases not matched to a gene: 9. Germline lookup yields CDR1 SGHTA and CDR2 FQGTGA. CDR3 length: 18 residues. CDR3 protein: CASSFSGTSGGASNEQFF. The CDR3 DNA is TGTGCCAGCAGCTTCTCCGGGACTAGCGGGGGGGCCAGTAATGAGCAGTTCTTC.

V gene TRBV7-3 combines with J gene TRBJ2-2; TRBD1 agrees at 8 bases. This CDR3 spans 17 amino acids. Per germline, CDR1 SGHTA and CDR2 FQGTGA. V dropped 1 base and J dropped 7; count of bases not matched to a gene: 11. The CDR3 sequence: CASSLSRTGYTSGELFF. CDR3 bases: TGTGCCAGCAGCTTAAGCCGGACAGGGTATACAAGCGGGGAGCTGTTTTTT.

The rearrangement joins TRBV5-1 to TRBJ2-1; D may be TRBD2 (6 bases). The CDR3 sequence is 15 residues long. V lost 4 bases and J lost 3, with 14 bases in between. Germline V CDR1 and CDR2: SGHRS, YFSETQ. The CDR3 nucleotides read TGCGCCAGCAGCGGGGGGACCCCCGGCTACAATGAGCAGTTCTTC. Its translation: CASSGGTPGYNEQFF.

The genes are TRBV18 and TRBJ1-1, with D possibly matching TRBD1 (5 bases). The CDR3 covers 14 residues. Germline assignment: CDR1 KGHSH and CDR2 LQKENI. Trimming took off 0 bases at V and 4 bases at J, with 9 bases between the two ends. The CDR3: CASSPPPGSTEAFF. The CDR3 coding sequence is TGTGCCAGCTCACCACCGCCAGGGAGCACTGAAGCTTTCTTT.

V and J are TRBV28 and TRBJ2-1; D possibly matches TRBD1 or TRBD2 (5 bases each). V dropped 6 bases and J dropped 15 bases, with 21 bases sitting between them. CDR1 and CDR2 (germline): MDHEN, SYDVKM. The CDR3 runs 13 residues. CDR3 nucleotide sequence: TGTGCCAGCAGGACTCCATCGATGGGACGGCTGTTCTTC. It encodes CASRTPSMGRLFF. Supplemented by reference TRBV28 and TRBJ2-1, the full variable domain reads DVKVTQSSRYLVKRTGEKVFLECVQDMDHENMFWYRQDPGLGLRLIYFSYDVKMKEKGDIPEGYSVSREKKERFSLILESASTNQTSMYLCASRTPSMGRLFFGPGTRLTVL.

The gene calls are TRBV7-9 and TRBJ1-2, with D perhaps matching TRBD1 (5 bases). Trimming stripped 5 bases from V and 7 bases from J, with 23 bases between. The CDR3 runs to 16 residues. Germline V gives CDR1 SEHNR, CDR2 FQNEAQ (reference sequence). The CDR3, as DNA: TGTGCCAGCAGCAAAGGGGCGGCAGGGTCTACACCTGGCTACACCTTC. As protein: CASSKGAAGSTPGYTF.

The chain recombines TRBV14 with TRBJ1-2; D is unresolved. Per the germline V gene, CDR1 is SGHDN and CDR2 is FVKESK. This CDR3 spans 13 amino acids. V lost 4 bases, J lost 8 bases, and 14 bases lay in between. CDR3 sequence: CASSLRPTDGYTF. CDR3 nucleotide sequence: TGTGCCAGCAGCCTTAGACCGACGGACGGCTACACCTTC.

The rearrangement links TRBV11-2 to TRBJ2-5, with TRBD1 matching over 7 bases. The trim removed 5 bases at V and 0 bases at J, leaving 6 bases unmatched. The CDR3 extends over 15 amino acids. Germline V gene data show CDR1 as SGHAT and CDR2 as FQNNGV. The CDR3 reads CASSRGGEYQETQYF. The CDR3 nucleotides are TGTGCCAGCAGCCGAGGGGGCGAGTACCAAGAGACCCAGTACTTC.

The rearrangement links TRBV18 to TRBJ1-1, with TRBD1 identical over 8 bases. This CDR3 contains 12 residues. CDR1 and CDR2 (germline): KGHSH, LQKENI. V lost 8 bases and J lost 7; bases outside the gene matches: 6. In DNA, the CDR3 is TGTGCCAGCGGGCAGGGGGCTAGTGAAGCTTTCTTT. It specifies CASGQGASEAFF.

The CDR3 nucleotides read TGTGCCAGTAGTACTGGGCGGAATCAGCCCCAGCATTTT. Translating gives CASSTGRNQPQHF. The rearrangement uses TRBV19 and TRBJ1-5; D call uncertain. Trimming took 4 bases from V and 4 from J, leaving 8 bases between them. Germline CDR1 and CDR2: LNHDA and SQIVND (reference sequence). CDR3 length equals 13 residues.

This clone appeared a few times. This chain uses TRBV2 with TRBJ2-1; 10 bases match TRBD2. Germline-derived CDR1 and CDR2 are SNHLY and FYNNEI. There are 15 residues in the CDR3. V dropped 7 bases and J dropped 5; count of bases not matched to a gene: 8. This CDR3 reads CASIVGTSENNEQFF. CDR3 bases: TGTGCCAGCATTGTGGGGACTAGCGAAAACAATGAGCAGTTCTTC.

This chain connects TRBV7-8 to TRBJ2-7; a possible D gene is TRBD1 (6 bases). The CDR3 spans 13 residues. CDR1 SGHVS and CDR2 FQNEAQ come from the germline V gene. Trimming took 1 base from V and 2 from J, leaving 6 bases between them. CDR3 in DNA: TGTGCCAGCAGCTTAGACAGGGCCTACGAGCAGTACTTC. Protein: CASSLDRAYEQYF. Full variable domain (outside the CDR3, taken from reference TRBV7-8 and TRBJ2-7): GAGVSQSPRYKVAKRGQDVALRCDPISGHVSLFWYQQALGQGPEFLTYFQNEAQLDKSGLPSDRFFAERPEGSVSTLKIQRTQQEDSAVYLCASSLDRAYEQYFGPGTRLTVT.

This clone was picked up a small number of times. The chain couples TRBV10-3 to TRBJ1-1; D unclear. The CDR3 totals 12 residues. In germline, CDR1 is ENHRY, CDR2 SYGVKD. Trimming shortened V by 4 bases and J by 4 bases, and 7 bases separated the two germline ends. The CDR3 sequence is CAISAATTEAFF. The CDR3 DNA reads TGTGCCATCAGTGCTGCCACCACTGAAGCTTTCTTT.

The chain employs TRBV5-5 and TRBJ1-4; 7 positions match TRBD1. Germline V gene data show CDR1 as SGHKS and CDR2 as YYEKEE (reference sequence). The CDR3 is 14 residues long. The trim removed 4 bases at V and 5 bases at J, leaving 5 bases unmatched. DNA for the CDR3: TGTGCCAGCAGCCGGGGACAGATGAATGAAAAACTGTTTTTT. Translation: CASSRGQMNEKLFF.

The genes are TRBV14 and TRBJ1-6; D might be TRBD1 (6 bases). The CDR3 is 14 amino acids. The germline V and J ends were trimmed by 1 base and 8 bases, with 9 bases remaining between them. Germline CDR1 is SGHDN and CDR2 is FVKESK. As DNA, the CDR3 is TGTGCCAGCAGCCAAGGGACAGTCTATTCACCCCTCCACTTT. Translation gives CASSQGTVYSPLHF.

In this sample, this clone turned up once. The rearrangement uses TRBV5-4 and TRBJ1-1; 8 bases agree with TRBD1. CDR3 length equals 14 residues. Germline V gene data show CDR1 as SGHNT and CDR2 as YYREEE (reference sequence). Trimming took 0 bases from V and 3 from J; bases not matched to a gene: 1. The DNA of the CDR3 is TGTGCCAGCAGCTTGGGGACAGGGCACACTGAAGCTTTCTTT. Protein sequence: CASSLGTGHTEAFF.